The TCR beta chain described here comes from a study of T cell changes during pregnancy in multiple sclerosis. V lost 7 bases to trimming and J lost 6 bases; unmatched junction nucleotides: 21. The CDR3 has 18 amino acids. CDR1 is SGHVS and CDR2 is FQNEAQ in the germline V gene. Profiled with immunoSEQ multiplex PCR; TCRdb holds only in-frame clones, not every one. The sample has about 20,000 clones; roughly nine tenths are singletons. This sequence joins TRBV7-8 and TRBJ2-1, with 7 bases that match TRBD2. Specimen: CD8+ T cells from peripheral blood mononuclear cells, collected in the second trimester of pregnancy. The clonotype was recovered from a female donor in good health, enrolled as a control in a pregnancy study. CDR3 DNA: TGTGCCAGCATCCCTCTAAGGACTAGGAGAGGGGCAGGCAATGAGCAGTTCTTC. Translated, it gives CASIPLRTRRGAGNEQFF.